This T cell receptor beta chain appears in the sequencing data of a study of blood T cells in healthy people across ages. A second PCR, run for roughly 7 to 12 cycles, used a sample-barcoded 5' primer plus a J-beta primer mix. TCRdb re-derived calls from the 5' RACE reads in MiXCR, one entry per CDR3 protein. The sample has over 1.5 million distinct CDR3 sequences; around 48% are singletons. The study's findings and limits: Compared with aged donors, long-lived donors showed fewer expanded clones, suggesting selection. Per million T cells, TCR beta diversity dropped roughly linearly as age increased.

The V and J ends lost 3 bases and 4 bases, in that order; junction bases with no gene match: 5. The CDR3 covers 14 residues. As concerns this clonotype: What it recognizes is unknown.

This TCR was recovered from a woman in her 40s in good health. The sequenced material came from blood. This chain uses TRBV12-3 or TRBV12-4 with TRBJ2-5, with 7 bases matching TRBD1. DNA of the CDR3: TGTGCCAGCAGTTTTCCGGGACAGATAGAGACCCAGTACTTC. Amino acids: CASSFPGQIETQYF.